The clone carrying this T cell receptor beta chain was seen ten or more times. Its antigen is unidentified. Mismatch with germline at one junction end may stem from a read error. Via MiXCR, TCRdb re-called the multiplex PCR reads, giving one row per CDR3 protein. The sample includes fewer than 20,000 distinct CDR3 sequences, less than 45% of them seen just once. These data belong to a study of breast tumors, draining lymph nodes, adjacent tissues. General study findings and limits: The lymph node origin of tumor T cells was framed as consistent with a hypothesis, not demonstrated. The data were judged consistent with most tumor T cells coming from lymph node and expanding in tumor.

This CDR3 has 14 amino acids. The germline V gene encodes CDR1 SGHRS and CDR2 YFSETQ. The chain links TRBV5-1 to TRBJ1-2; 7 nucleotides agree with TRBD1. The TCR comes from a female donor with breast cancer. Some clones in this sample may be carry-over from other donors' samples. The specimen sequenced was tumor-adjacent breast tissue. The CDR3 DNA reads as TGCGCCAGCAAAACGGGACAGACTAACTACGGCTACGCCTTC. Its translation is CASKTGQTNYGYAF.